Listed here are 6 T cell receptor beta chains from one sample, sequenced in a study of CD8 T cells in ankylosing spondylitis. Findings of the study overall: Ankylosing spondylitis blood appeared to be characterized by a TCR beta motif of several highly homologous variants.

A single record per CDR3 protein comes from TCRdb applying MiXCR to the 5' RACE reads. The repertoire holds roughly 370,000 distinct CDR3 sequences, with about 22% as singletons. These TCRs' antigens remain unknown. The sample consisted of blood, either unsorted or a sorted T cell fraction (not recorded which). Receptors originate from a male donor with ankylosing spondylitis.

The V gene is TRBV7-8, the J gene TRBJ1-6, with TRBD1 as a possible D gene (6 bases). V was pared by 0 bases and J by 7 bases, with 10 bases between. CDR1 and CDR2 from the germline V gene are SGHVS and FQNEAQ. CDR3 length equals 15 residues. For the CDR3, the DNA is TGTGCCAGCAGCTTAGCTGGCAGGGGAAATTCACCCCTCCACTTT. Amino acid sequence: CASSLAGRGNSPLHF. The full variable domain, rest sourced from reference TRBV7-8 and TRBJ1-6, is GAGVSQSPRYKVAKRGQDVALRCDPISGHVSLFWYQQALGQGPEFLTYFQNEAQLDKSGLPSDRFFAERPEGSVSTLKIQRTQQEDSAVYLCASSLAGRGNSPLHFGNGTRLTVT.

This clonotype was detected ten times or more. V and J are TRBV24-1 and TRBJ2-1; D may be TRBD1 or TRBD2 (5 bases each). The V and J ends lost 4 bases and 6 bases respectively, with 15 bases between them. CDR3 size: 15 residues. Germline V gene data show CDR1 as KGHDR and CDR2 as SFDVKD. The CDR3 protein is CATSDLRGAGNEQFF. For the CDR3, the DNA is TGTGCCACCAGTGACCTCCGAGGGGCTGGCAATGAGCAGTTCTTC.

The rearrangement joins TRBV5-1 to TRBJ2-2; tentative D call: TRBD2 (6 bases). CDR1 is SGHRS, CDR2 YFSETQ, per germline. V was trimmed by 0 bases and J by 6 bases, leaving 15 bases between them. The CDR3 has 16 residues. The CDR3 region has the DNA TGCGCCAGCAGCTTGGCGGGAGTTGTACCCGCCGGGGAGCTGTTTTTT. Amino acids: CASSLAGVVPAGELFF.

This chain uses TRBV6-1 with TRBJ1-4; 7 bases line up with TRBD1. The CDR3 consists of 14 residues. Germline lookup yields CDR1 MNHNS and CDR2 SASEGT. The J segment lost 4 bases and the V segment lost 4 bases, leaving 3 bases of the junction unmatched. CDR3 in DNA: TGTGCCAGCAGTGTTGACAGGGTTAATGAAAAACTGTTTTTT. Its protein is CASSVDRVNEKLFF.

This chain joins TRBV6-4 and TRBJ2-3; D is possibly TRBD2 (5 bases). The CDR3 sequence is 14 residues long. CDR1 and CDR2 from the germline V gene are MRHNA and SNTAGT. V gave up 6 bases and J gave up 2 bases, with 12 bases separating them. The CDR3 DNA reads TGTGCCAGCAGAGCCGGACTCTCCACAGATACGCAGTATTTT. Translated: CASRAGLSTDTQYF.

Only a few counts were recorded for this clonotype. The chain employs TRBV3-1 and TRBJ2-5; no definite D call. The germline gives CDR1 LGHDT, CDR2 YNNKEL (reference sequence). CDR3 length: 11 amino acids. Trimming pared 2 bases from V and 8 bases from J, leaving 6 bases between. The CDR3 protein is CASSQRRTQYF. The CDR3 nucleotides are TGTGCCAGCAGCCAAAGGCGCACCCAGTACTTC.